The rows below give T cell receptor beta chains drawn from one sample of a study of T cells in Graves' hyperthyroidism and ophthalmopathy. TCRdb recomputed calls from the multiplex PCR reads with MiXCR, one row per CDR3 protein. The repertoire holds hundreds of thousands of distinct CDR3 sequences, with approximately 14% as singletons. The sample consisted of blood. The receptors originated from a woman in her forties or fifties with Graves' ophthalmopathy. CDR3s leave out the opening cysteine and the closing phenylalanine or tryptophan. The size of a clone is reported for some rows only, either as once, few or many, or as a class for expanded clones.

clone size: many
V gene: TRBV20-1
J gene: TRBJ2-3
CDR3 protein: SASAGADTQY

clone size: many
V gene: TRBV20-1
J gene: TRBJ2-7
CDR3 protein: SAPRLGLYSYEQY

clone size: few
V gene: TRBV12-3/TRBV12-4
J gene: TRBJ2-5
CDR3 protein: ASTNTRASWETQY

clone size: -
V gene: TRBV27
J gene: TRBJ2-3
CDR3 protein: ASRGIADTQY

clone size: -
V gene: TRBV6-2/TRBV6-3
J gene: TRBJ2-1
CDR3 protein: ASSRPGDNEQF

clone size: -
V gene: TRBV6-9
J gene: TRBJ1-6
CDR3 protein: ASSSGRPNSPLH

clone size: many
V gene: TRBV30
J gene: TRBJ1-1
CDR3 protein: AWSVAEYPRAF

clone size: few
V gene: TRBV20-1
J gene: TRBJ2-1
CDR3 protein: SARGGAGGVNEQF

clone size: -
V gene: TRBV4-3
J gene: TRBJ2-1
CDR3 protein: ASSQDRGSEGPYYNEQF

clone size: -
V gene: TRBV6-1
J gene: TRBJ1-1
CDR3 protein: ASRTGRGGTEAF

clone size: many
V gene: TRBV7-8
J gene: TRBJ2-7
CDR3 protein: ASSLVAGLAYEQY

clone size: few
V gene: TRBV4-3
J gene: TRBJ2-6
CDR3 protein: ASSQDGGQGLSSGANVLT

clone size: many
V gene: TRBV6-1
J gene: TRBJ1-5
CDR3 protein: ASSGLGQVLSNQPQH

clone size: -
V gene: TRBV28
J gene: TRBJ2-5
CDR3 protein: ASVADQETQY

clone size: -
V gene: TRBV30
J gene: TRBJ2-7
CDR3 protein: AWTPGTDYEQY

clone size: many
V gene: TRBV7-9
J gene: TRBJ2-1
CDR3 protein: ASSVTSGRNNEQF

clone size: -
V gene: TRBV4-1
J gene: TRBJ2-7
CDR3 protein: ASSQVGDSYEQY

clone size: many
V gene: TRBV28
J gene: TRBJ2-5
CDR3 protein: ASSFGGGQETQY

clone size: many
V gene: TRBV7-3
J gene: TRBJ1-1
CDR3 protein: ASSFGLDTEAF

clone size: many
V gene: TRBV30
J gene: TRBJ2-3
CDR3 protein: AWMWAFSSDTQY

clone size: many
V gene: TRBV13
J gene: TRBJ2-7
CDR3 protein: ASSLAGMYEQY

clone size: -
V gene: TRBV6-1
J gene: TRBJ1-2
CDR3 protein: ASSDSSTGYT

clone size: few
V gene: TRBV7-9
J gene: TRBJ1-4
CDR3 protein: ASSYLDPTNEKLF

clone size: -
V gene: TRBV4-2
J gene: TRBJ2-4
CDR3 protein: ASSQQGAGGDIQY

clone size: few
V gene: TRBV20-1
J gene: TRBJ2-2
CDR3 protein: SATLAGGPGELF

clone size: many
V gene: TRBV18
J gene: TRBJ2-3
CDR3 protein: ASSPPGTSGATDTQY

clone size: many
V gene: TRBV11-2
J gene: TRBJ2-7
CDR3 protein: ASSLGRGSVLREQY

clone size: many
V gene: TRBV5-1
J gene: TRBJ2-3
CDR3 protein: ASSLAGFADTQY

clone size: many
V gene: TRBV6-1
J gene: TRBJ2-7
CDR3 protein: ASRDRGAYEQY

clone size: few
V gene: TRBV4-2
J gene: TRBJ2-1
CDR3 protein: ASSHGLAGDNEQF

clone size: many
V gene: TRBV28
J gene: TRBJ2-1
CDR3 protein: ASSVMVGSSYNEQF

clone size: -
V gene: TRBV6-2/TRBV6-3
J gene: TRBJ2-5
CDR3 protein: ATEKPGPAETQY

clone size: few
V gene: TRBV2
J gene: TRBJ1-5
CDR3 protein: ASSLDNYSNQPQH

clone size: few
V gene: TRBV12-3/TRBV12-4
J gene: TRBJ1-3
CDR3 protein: ASSFWGFLSSGNTIY

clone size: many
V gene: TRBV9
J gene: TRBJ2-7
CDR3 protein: ASSSRWGAVEQY

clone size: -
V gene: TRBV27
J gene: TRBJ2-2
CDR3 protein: ASSTQGTAGELF

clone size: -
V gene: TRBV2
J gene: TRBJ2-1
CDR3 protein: ASRRGLAGGHYEQF

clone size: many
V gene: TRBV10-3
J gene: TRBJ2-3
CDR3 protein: AISPGQGATDTQY

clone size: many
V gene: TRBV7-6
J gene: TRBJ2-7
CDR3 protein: ASSPRTDSTYEQY

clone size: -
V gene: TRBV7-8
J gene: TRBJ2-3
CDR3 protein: ASSLGGTVGTDTQY